These 4 T cell receptor beta chains originate from one sample sequenced in a study of regulatory T cells in long-lasting Graves disease. iRepertoire HTBI primers and Arm-PCR of CDR3 regions built TCR beta libraries. TCRdb called the multiplex PCR reads again in MiXCR, with one record for every CDR3 protein. The sample contains just over 600,000 distinct CDR3 sequences, approximately 15% of which appear only once. Time point in this sample: newly diagnosed GD, antithyroid drugs for less than 3 months. The authors made the TCR library using RNA they extracted from PBMCs. The data also belong to a second study, concerning T cells in Graves' hyperthyroidism and ophthalmopathy.

Sequenced here: peripheral blood mononuclear cells (PBMCs), sampled at new diagnosis, from a patient treated with antithyroid drugs. The source is a woman younger than 45 with Graves disease.

In this sample, this clonotype turned up once. The chain has TRBV6-1 and TRBJ2-2; D is unresolved. The V gene's germline CDR1 is MNHNS and CDR2 SASEGT. The length of the CDR3 is 12 residues. V was clipped by 4 bases and J by 6 bases, with 6 bases between them. CDR3 region: CASSARPGELFF. CDR3 nucleotide sequence: TGTGCCAGCAGTGCCCGCCCCGGGGAGCTGTTTTTT.

This clonotype was recorded at least ten times. The chain recombines TRBV7-6 with TRBJ1-1, with unresolved D. Deletions cut 5 bases from V and 0 bases from J, with 10 bases between. The CDR3 has 14 residues. Germline V gives CDR1 SGHVS, CDR2 FNYEAQ. The CDR3 loop is CASSRNTVNTEAFF. CDR3 bases: TGTGCCAGCAGCCGAAACACAGTGAACACTGAAGCTTTCTTT.

This clonotype was counted ten times or more. This chain links TRBV10-3 with TRBJ2-5; D is uncertain. The CDR3 has 12 amino acids. The ends were cut back, 4 bases at V and 7 bases at J, with 10 bases in the middle. Germline assignment: CDR1 ENHRY and CDR2 SYGVKD. The CDR3 DNA reads as TGTGCCATCAGTGGCACGGTTGGGACCCAGTACTTC. Translated: CAISGTVGTQYF.

Ten or more counts support this clonotype. This chain uses TRBV2 with TRBJ2-6; D unclear. There are 15 residues in the CDR3. V was cut by 2 bases and J by 2 bases, with 7 bases left in between. Germline-derived CDR1 and CDR2 are SNHLY and FYNNEI. The CDR3 bases are TGTGCCAGCAGTGAACGTGAAACTGGGGCCAACGTCCTGACTTTC. Its protein is CASSERETGANVLTF.